This T cell receptor (beta chain) was obtained from a study of Graves' ophthalmopathy and Graves' hyperthyroidism. The authors amplified TCR beta CDR3 regions, and they did so from RNA transcripts for repertoire sequencing. RT-PCR was first run with HTBI primers, then multiplex PCR in a second round. TCRdb re-called the multiplex PCR reads with MiXCR, one entry per CDR3 protein. Among 300,000 to 350,000 distinct CDR3 sequences listed, roughly 15% were seen once. Ten or more counts support this clonotype. The germline V and J ends were trimmed by 8 bases and 3 bases, with 14 bases remaining between them. Looked up from germline, CDR1 is SNHLY and CDR2 is FYNNEI. CDR3 length equals 13 residues. Moderate-to-severe activity, CAS at least 3, NOSPECS at least 4 and duration under 3 months characterized donors with ophthalmopathy.

The rearrangement joins TRBV2 to TRBJ2-7; D call uncertain. Input material: peripheral blood. This sequence was found in an adult man with Graves' ophthalmopathy. The CDR3: CASVQDGLYEQYF. DNA for the CDR3: TGTGCCAGCGTCCAGGACGGCCTCTACGAGCAGTACTTC.